The following is a T cell receptor beta chain sequence with its context. Its target is not known. Sequenced by immunoSEQ multiplex PCR; TCRdb stores in-frame clones only, minus some. The sample consists of a few million clones, around 94% of them appearing once. CDR3 length: 16 amino acids. The V end lost 0 bases, the J end lost 5 bases, and 16 bases lay between the germline ends. The germline V gene has CDR1 LGHNA and CDR2 YSLEER. The data originate from a study of shared clonotypes between healthy human individuals. General study points: Memory subsets had estimated richness that was generally smaller than that of naive subsets.

Study donors comprised healthy, HIV-negative adults devoid of recent acute infection or vaccination. A CD45RA-negative memory subset and a CD45RA+ naive subset were separated from the CD4+ cells. This receptor was obtained from a man aged 18 to 29 in good health. The rearrangement links TRBV4-3 to TRBJ1-1; no reliable D call. Sequenced sample: naive CD4+ T cells sorted from blood. Sample subset: CD45RA+ positively selected. As DNA, the CDR3 is TGCGCCAGCAGCCAAGATATGGCAGGCAAATCGACTGAAGCTTTCTTT. This codes for CASSQDMAGKSTEAFF.